Given below is one TCR beta chain in context. Ten or more counts support this clonotype. Its binding antigen is unknown. Base-call qualities are not available, and no considerably larger clone is one nucleotide away. The time point label, read with the paper, signifies: newly diagnosed GD, antithyroid drugs for less than 3 months. RNA was extracted from PBMCs in TRIzol for both TCR sequencing and RNA sequencing. The diagnosis of Graves' disease followed American Thyroid Association guidelines. Recruitment of patients was carried out at an endocrinology department in Xi'an, China. Each patient gave 8.5 to 9.5 milliliters of peripheral blood, collected in an EDTA anticoagulant tube. PBMCs were isolated by Ficoll Paque Plus density gradient separation without further T cell sorting. RNA quality was checked with an Agilent 2100 Bioanalyzer and agarose gel, and concentration with a NanoDrop 2000. The data originate from a study of regulatory T cells in long-lasting Graves disease (dated by TCRdb to the early 2020s). Concerning the study at large: Patients with newly diagnosed Graves' disease had been on antithyroid drugs for under 3 months. This study used TCR sequencing and RNA sequencing of peripheral blood to compare persistent Graves' disease patients against newly diagnosed Graves' disease patients. The study was conducted in China and was registered as a clinical trial. A total of approximately 35 samples were covered by TCR sequencing, comprising around 13 persistent and about 20 newly diagnosed Graves' disease patients. Paper-wide results and their limitations: Persistent disease showed preferential use of TRBV28, TRBJ1-2 and TRBJ2-5, whereas newly diagnosed disease favored TRBV20-1 and TRBJ2-1. The authors acknowledged the small sample size as a limitation that may reduce accuracy. Only the TCR beta chain was sequenced and analyzed. Only peripheral blood was studied, because thyroid tissue, the primary lesion, was inaccessible. Compared with newly diagnosed patients, patients with persistent Graves' disease had lower TCR Shannon entropy and fewer highly expanded clones, which suggests clonal expansion. Persistent patients shared more public clonotypes among themselves (around 3,000) than newly diagnosed patients did (approximately 970).

Trimming removed 6 bases from V and 4 bases from J, leaving 12 bases between the germline ends. CDR1 and CDR2 are read off the germline V gene (reference sequence) as LGHDT and YNNKEL. The CDR3 goes from the cysteine to the phenylalanine over 13 residues. Only CDR3 DNA is held: 39 bases, read in frame from base 1. To prepare the library, multiplex PCR was applied. Instrument used: Illumina HiSeq 4000. TCR beta libraries were built with iRepertoire HTBI primers and Arm-PCR amplification of CDR3 regions. Before sequencing, the PCR products underwent gel purification. As for how the authors treated the data: Gene usage analysis of CDR3 amino acid clonotypes used the approximately 62 TRBV and 12 to 15 TRBJ segments found across samples. COPE and FqMerger were used to merge the filtered high-quality paired reads into contigs. BLAST was used to align contigs to IMGT TRBV, TRBD and TRBJ reference genes, with CDR3 defined following IMGT. Any clonotype with a frequency above 0.1% was counted as a highly expanded clone. Shannon entropy served as the measure of repertoire diversity, while the Gini coefficient captured V-J evenness. Public clonotypes were defined as clonotypes shared by more than one individual. The public reads were quality trimmed at Q25 with fastp and then assembled into clones with MiXCR by TCRdb, keeping productive beta chains. A single entry per CDR3 protein holds the most common genes and DNA from its merged rows. What appears here as the V and J calls and clone size reflects TCRdb's work, not the paper's. Here the sample has 530,000 or so distinct CDR3 sequences; approximately 13% occur a single time. The ten largest clonotypes hold approximately 9.3% of the sample.

A further study also used this sample, focusing on T cells in Graves' hyperthyroidism and ophthalmopathy. According to the second study: Stable Graves' hyperthyroidism was defined as the absence of progression to ophthalmopathy over 18 months of follow-up. Hyperthyroidism patients were aged 18 to 65 years and newly diagnosed, with disease duration of less than 2 months. Patients with uncontrolled infections, other autoimmune diseases, pregnancy or lactation were excluded. Diagnoses were based on clinical symptoms, serum thyroxine and TRAb, thyroid ultrasound and orbital computed tomography. A first-round RT-PCR of the TCR CDR3 used the HTBI primer set with the Qiagen OneStep RT-PCR kit. Blood samples also contained most of the expanded thyroid clonotypes (frequency above 0.001), which suggests that blood repertoires may reflect thyroid immune responses. In cross-validation, a model built on a 13 V-J signature told ophthalmopathy apart from stable hyperthyroidism with 85% to 90% sensitivity and around 81% specificity, and in testing the same model reached 80%/75%. In validation, progression to ophthalmopathy was predicted by the model with 70.59% sensitivity and just over 72% specificity, a median of approximately 7.1 months before onset. To identify TCR V-J signatures that set the groups apart, the researchers used a discovery cohort of 100 patients, made up of 40 to 45 with Graves' ophthalmopathy and some 58 with stable Graves' hyperthyroidism. An independent validation cohort of fewer than 20 hyperthyroidism patients and 17 patients who later progressed to ophthalmopathy tested prospective prediction of ophthalmopathy. For training and testing, the 110 or so patients in the discovery cohort were randomly divided in a 7:3 ratio. Thyroid tissue and blood T-cell repertoires from several Graves' hyperthyroidism patients were also compared in the study. Following sampling, methimazole starting at 30 mg daily was given to hyperthyroidism patients, and high-dose intravenous methylprednisolone was given to ophthalmopathy patients. Libraries were constructed in a second round of multiplex PCR, after which size selection and purification were performed. Libraries were sequenced paired-end with 100 bp reads on an Illumina HiSeq2000. SOAPnuke was used to process the raw data, throwing out any read that contained adapters or uncalled bases, had a mean Phred below 15, or lacked an exact constant-primer or identifier match. COPE v1.2.5 was used to merge high-quality paired reads, and clonotypes were defined as unique nucleotide sequences. MiTCR v1.1 was used to align the clonotypes against IMGT TRBV, TRBD and TRBJ reference segments. Analysis was restricted to V-J combinations with a frequency above 0.0001, which covered over 98% of repertoires. A TCS score was defined as the ratio of F50 (clonal expansion) to E x V (chaos), with BLOSUM62-based TCRdist applied between CDR3 peptides within each V-J. Welch's t-statistics and random forest reduced just over 500 V-J features to under 15, which were used in a naive Bayes classifier (R e1071). Sample size was not statistically predetermined, and investigators were not blinded to group allocation. The paper reports TCR Vbeta CDR3 sequencing of more than 120 peripheral blood samples: under 45 ophthalmopathy, 70 to 85 hyperthyroidism and around 17 progressor patients.

The origin of this receptor is a man aged 25 to 40 with Graves disease. Donor details come from another sample of the same person, matched by shared clones. The material was peripheral blood mononuclear cells (PBMCs), obtained at new diagnosis, from a patient treated with antithyroid drugs. This sequence uses TRBV3-1 and TRBJ1-2, and perhaps TRBD1 as D gene, on 5 matching bases. The nucleotide sequence reads TGTGCCAGCAGGCCCGGGACTGTCTATGGCTACACCTTC. This sequence encodes CASRPGTVYGYTF.